The entry that follows covers one TCR beta chain sequence. Its antigen is unidentified. This sample is part of a study of cytomegalovirus exposure and HLA in healthy donors. Researchers ran the PCR with 60 Vbeta and 13 Jbeta primers. Data came from immunoSEQ multiplex PCR; TCRdb stores just in-frame clones and leaves some out. The sample includes 150,000 to 250,000 clones. Overall study findings and caveats: In an earlier analysis, in approximately 570 donors, most V segments appeared productive either ~90% or ~30% of the time. Rare TCR sequences predominated, though certain public TCRs were found in many donors. An observed cluster of highly shared sequence variants was recorded as a likely sequencing artifact.

The sequenced material came from PBMCs. The receptor's source is a boy aged 5-17 years in good health and CMV-seronegative.

CDR3 loop: CASSRGTGYTEAFF. Here the CDR3 DNA reads TGTGCCAGCAGCCGGGGTACAGGGTATACTGAAGCTTTCTTT. J is TRBJ1-1 and V is TRBV7-6; D is perhaps TRBD1 (6 bases). CDR3 size: 14 residues. V was trimmed by 5 bases and J by 5 bases, leaving 15 bases between them. Per germline, CDR1 SGHVS and CDR2 FNYEAQ.